The 9 T cell receptor beta chains presented below share a single source sample, sequenced in a study of shared clonotypes between healthy human individuals. The method was immunoSEQ multiplex PCR; TCRdb's version includes in-frame clones alone and lacks a portion of them. The table includes hundreds of thousands of clones, more than 95% detected once. Source material: naive CD4+ T cells sorted from blood. As for subset: CD45RA+ positively selected. These receptor sequences come from a woman younger than 45 in good health.

The rearrangement joins TRBV18 to TRBJ1-1; 7 nucleotides align to TRBD1. The CDR3 runs to 15 residues. Germline V gene sequence: CDR1 KGHSH, CDR2 LQKENI. Unmatched junction bases numbered 6, after V lost 1 base and J lost 4 bases. Written as DNA, the CDR3 is TGTGCCAGCTCACCACGTGAGGGGGCGGTCACTGAAGCTTTCTTT. Translating gives CASSPREGAVTEAFF.

The chain links TRBV7-9 to TRBJ1-5; 7 nucleotides match TRBD1. The ends lost 5 bases at V and 4 bases at J; junction bases unmatched: 5. The germline CDR1 and CDR2 sequences are SEHNR and FQNEAQ (reference sequence). The CDR3 runs to 14 residues. CDR3 DNA: TGTGCCAGCAGCGCAGGGGGGAGAAATCAGCCCCAGCATTTT. Translated: CASSAGGRNQPQHF. Looking up the rest from reference TRBV7-9 and TRBJ1-5 gives the full variable domain: DTGVSQNPRHKITKRGQNVTFRCDPISEHNRLYWYRQTLGQGPEFLTYFQNEAQLEKSRLLSDRFSAERPKGSFSTLEIQRTEQGDSAMYLCASSAGGRNQPQHFGDGTRLSIL.

V is TRBV4-1 and J is TRBJ1-3; perhaps TRBD1 as D (6 bases). The germline V and J ends were trimmed by 1 base and 8 bases, with 12 bases remaining between them. The CDR3 is 14 amino acids. Per the germline V gene, CDR1 is MGHRA and CDR2 is YSYEKL. CDR3 region: CASSQVGGRDTIYF. CDR3 DNA: TGCGCCAGCAGCCAAGTCGGGGGGCGGGACACCATATATTTT.

The chain carries TRBV7-2 and TRBJ1-1, with 9 bases fitting TRBD1. Germline-derived CDR1 and CDR2 are SGHTA and FQGNSA. J was trimmed by 4 bases and V by 5 bases; bases with no gene match: 8. This CDR3 has 15 amino acids. CDR3 sequence: CASSAPGQGSTEAFF. DNA for the CDR3: TGTGCCAGCAGCGCACCGGGACAGGGATCCACTGAAGCTTTCTTT.

The rearrangement joins TRBV14 to TRBJ2-7; D is undetermined. The CDR3 loop spans 12 amino acids. The germline gives CDR1 SGHDN, CDR2 FVKESK. With 4 bases removed from V and 9 bases from J, the gap between germline ends came to 13 bases. The CDR3 coding sequence is TGTGCCAGCAGCCTAATAAGGCAGGTGCAGTACTTC. The encoded protein is CASSLIRQVQYF.

Notes on this clone: Different DNA sequences within this sample yield the same CDR3. The chain joins TRBV5-1 to TRBJ1-1; the match to TRBD1 covers 9 bases. Trimming cost V 0 bases and J 4 bases; bases outside gene matches: 4. The CDR3 is made up of 15 amino acids. Per germline, CDR1 SGHRS and CDR2 YFSETQ. CDR3: CASSLGDREGTEAFF. The CDR3 DNA sequence: TGCGCCAGCAGCTTGGGGGACAGGGAGGGCACTGAAGCTTTCTTT.

V is TRBV28 and J is TRBJ2-2, with TRBD2 as a possible D gene (5 bases). The germline V gene encodes CDR1 MDHEN and CDR2 SYDVKM. The CDR3 sequence is 15 residues long. Trimming removed 6 bases at V and 4 bases at J, with 15 bases between. The DNA for the CDR3 is TGTGCCAGCAGACCCGGGATCTACCCCACCGGGGAGCTGTTTTTT. This gives the protein CASRPGIYPTGELFF.

This CDR3 is CASSAGTGPQVKAFF. CDR3 DNA: TGTGCCAGCAGCGCCGGGACAGGGCCCCAGGTTAAAGCTTTCTTT. V and J are TRBV9 and TRBJ1-1; 9 bases are shared with TRBD1. J gave up 9 bases and V 3 bases, and 12 bases lay outside the gene matches. In germline, CDR1 is SGDLS, CDR2 YYNGEE. The CDR3 sequence is 15 residues long. Looking up the rest from reference TRBV9 and TRBJ1-1 gives the full variable domain: DSGVTQTPKHLITATGQRVTLRCSPRSGDLSVYWYQQSLDQGLQFLIQYYNGEERAKGNILERFSAQQFPDLHSELNLSSLELGDSALYFCASSAGTGPQVKAFFGQGTRLTVV.

This chain connects TRBV1 to TRBJ2-3. TRBV1 is described as a pseudogene. This CDR3 contains 11 residues. CDR3 in amino acids: CTSSRTDTQYF. The CDR3 DNA sequence: TGCACCAGCAGCCGAACAGATACGCAGTATTTT.